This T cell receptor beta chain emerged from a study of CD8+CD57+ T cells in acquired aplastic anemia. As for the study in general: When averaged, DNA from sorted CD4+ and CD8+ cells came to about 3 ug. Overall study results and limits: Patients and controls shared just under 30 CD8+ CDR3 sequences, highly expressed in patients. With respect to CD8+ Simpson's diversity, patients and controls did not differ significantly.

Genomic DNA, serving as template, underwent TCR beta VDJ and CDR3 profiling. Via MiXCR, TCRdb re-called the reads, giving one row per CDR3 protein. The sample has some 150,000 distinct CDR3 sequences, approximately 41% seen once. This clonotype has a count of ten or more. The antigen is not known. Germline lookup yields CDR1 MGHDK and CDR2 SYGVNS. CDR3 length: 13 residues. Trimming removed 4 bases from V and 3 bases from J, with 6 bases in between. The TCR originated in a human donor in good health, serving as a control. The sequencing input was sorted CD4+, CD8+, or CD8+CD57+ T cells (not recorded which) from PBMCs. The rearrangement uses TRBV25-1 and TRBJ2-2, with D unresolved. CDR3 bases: TGTGCCAGCAGTGTAACCGACACCGGGGAGCTGTTTTTT. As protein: CASSVTDTGELFF.